The clone carrying this TCR beta chain was counted between two and nine times. Its antigen remains unknown. The sample belongs to a study of T-cell reconstitution after alpha-beta-depleted transplantation in children. A TCRbeta library incorporating unique molecular identifiers was prepared. TCRdb reanalysed the PCR reads using MiXCR and keeps one entry per CDR3 protein. The sample carries 450,000 to 550,000 distinct CDR3 sequences, approximately 10% recorded once. The V gene lost 2 bases and the J gene lost 2 bases, with 14 bases spanning the gap. The CDR3 is made up of 16 amino acids. The V gene's germline CDR1 is SGHRS and CDR2 YFSETQ. Findings and caveats of the study: It was surviving recipient T cells and thymic progenitors that gave some patients high TCRbeta diversity at day 60. A year post-transplant, T-cell counts and diversity derived mostly from newly produced T cells. By about two months after transplant, alpha-beta T cells reportedly arose from several hundred graft clones that had expanded.

The chain uses TRBV5-1 and TRBJ2-1; TRBD1 or TRBD2 may be the D gene (6 bases each). This receptor was taken from a female patient aged 2-10 years who had a stem cell transplant for aplastic anemia, so the T cells may come from the graft donor. The sample here was PBMCs, mostly from graft donor cells, taken 180 days after TCRalphabeta/CD19-depleted stem cell transplant. CDR3: CASSFRGESAYNEQFF. As DNA, the CDR3 is TGCGCCAGCAGCTTTAGGGGGGAGTCCGCCTACAATGAGCAGTTCTTC.